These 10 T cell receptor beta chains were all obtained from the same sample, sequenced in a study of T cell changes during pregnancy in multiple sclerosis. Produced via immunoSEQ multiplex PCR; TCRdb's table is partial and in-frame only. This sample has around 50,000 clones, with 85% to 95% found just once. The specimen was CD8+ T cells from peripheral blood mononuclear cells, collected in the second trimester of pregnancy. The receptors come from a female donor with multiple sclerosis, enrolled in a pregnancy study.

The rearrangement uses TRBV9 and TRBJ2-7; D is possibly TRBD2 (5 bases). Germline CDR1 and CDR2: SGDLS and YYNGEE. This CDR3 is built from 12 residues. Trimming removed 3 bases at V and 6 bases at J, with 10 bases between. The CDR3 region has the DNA TGTGCCAGCAGCGACGGGATGGGCGAGCAGTACTTC. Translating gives CASSDGMGEQYF.

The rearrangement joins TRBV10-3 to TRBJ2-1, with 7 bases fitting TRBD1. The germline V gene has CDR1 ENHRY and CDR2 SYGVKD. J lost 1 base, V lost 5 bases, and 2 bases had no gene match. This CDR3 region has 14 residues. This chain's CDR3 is CAISTGESYNEQFF. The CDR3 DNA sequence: TGTGCCATCAGTACAGGGGAATCCTACAATGAGCAGTTCTTC.

CDR3 residues: CASSFGGGAGKEQYF. CDR3 DNA: TGTGCCAGCAGCTTTGGAGGGGGGGCCGGGAAGGAGCAGTACTTC. V usage is TRBV11-2 and J usage is TRBJ2-7; weak D call: TRBD2 (7 bases). V lost 3 bases and J 7 bases, leaving 19 bases between the germline ends. CDR1 SGHAT and CDR2 FQNNGV come from the germline V gene. The CDR3 runs to 15 residues.

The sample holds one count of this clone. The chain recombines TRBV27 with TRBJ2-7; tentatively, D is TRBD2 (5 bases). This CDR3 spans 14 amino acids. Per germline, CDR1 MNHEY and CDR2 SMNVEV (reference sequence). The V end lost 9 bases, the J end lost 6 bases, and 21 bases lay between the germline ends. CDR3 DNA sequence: TGTGCCAGTGCGAGAGAGGGCCGCATGGGCGAGCAGTACTTC. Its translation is CASAREGRMGEQYF.

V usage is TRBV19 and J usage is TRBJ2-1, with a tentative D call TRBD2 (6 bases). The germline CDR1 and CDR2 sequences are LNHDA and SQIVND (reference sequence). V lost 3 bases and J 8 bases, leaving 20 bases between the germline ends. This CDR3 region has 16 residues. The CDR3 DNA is TGTGCCAGTAGTATCGCGGGGCAGATTGGGGTCGATGAGCAGTTCTTC. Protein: CASSIAGQIGVDEQFF.

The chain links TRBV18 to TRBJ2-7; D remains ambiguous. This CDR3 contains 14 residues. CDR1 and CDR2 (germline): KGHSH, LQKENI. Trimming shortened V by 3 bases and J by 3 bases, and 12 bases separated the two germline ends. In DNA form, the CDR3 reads TGTGCCAGCTCACCCGAAATAGGCGGCTACGAGCAGTACTTC. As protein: CASSPEIGGYEQYF.

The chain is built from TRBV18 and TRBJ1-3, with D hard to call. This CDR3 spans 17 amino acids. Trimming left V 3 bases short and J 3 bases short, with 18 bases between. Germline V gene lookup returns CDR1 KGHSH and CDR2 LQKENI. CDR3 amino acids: CASSPGIGGEIGNTIYF. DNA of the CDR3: TGTGCCAGCTCACCGGGTATTGGCGGCGAGATTGGAAACACCATATATTTT.

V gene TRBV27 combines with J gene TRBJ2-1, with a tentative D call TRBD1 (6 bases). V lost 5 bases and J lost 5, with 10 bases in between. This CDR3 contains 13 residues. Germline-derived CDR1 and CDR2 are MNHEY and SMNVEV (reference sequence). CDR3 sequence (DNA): TGTGCCAGCAGTCCGGACAGCAACAATGAGCAGTTCTTC. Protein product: CASSPDSNNEQFF.

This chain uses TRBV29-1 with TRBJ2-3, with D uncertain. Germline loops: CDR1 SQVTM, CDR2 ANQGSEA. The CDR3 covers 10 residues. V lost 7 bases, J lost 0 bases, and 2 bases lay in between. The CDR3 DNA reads TGCAGCGCAAGCACAGATACGCAGTATTTT. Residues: CSASTDTQYF.

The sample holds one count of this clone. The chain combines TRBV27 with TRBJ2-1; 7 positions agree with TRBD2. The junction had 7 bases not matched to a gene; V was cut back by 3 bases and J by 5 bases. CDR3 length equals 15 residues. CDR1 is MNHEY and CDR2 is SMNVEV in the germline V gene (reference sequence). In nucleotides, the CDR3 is TGTGCCAGCAGTTTTTGGGCTAGCGGACACAATGAGCAGTTCTTC. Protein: CASSFWASGHNEQFF.